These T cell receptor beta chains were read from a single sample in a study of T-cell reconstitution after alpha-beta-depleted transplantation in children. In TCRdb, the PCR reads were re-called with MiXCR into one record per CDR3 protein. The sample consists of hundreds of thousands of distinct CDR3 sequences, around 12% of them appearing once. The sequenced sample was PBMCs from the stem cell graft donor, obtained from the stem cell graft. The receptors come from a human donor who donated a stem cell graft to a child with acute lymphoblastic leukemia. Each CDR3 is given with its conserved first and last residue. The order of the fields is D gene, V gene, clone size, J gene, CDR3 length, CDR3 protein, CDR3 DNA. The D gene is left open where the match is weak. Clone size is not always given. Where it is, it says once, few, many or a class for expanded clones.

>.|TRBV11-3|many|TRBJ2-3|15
CASSPGLPSQDTQYF
TGTGCCAGCAGCCCAGGACTACCTTCACAAGATACGCAGTATTTT
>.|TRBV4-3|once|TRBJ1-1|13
CASSQREDTEAFF
TGCGCCAGCAGCCAAAGAGAGGACACTGAAGCTTTCTTT
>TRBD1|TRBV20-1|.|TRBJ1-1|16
CSAQDRGRLVGTEAFF
TGCAGTGCTCAGGACAGGGGGAGATTGGTGGGAACTGAAGCTTTCTTT
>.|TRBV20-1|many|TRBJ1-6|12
CSARDRNSPLHF
TGCAGTGCTAGAGATCGAAATTCACCCCTCCACTTT
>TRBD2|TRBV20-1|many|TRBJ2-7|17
CSARDPRPLAGVHEQYF
TGCAGTGCTAGAGATCCTCGACCCCTAGCGGGAGTACACGAGCAGTACTTC
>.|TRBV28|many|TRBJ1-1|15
CASSSRTRMNTEAFF
TGTGCCAGCAGTTCCCGGACAAGAATGAACACTGAAGCTTTCTTT
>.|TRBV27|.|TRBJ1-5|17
CASSYQAARDHHQPQHF
TGTGCCAGCAGTTACCAAGCCGCTCGGGACCACCATCAGCCCCAGCATTTT
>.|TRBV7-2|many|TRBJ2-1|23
CASSFPFDPLNINTGSSYNEQFF
TGTGCCAGCAGCTTCCCATTTGACCCTCTAAATATTAATACAGGGAGCTCCTACAATGAGCAGTTCTTC
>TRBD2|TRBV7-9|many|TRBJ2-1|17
CASSLGTSGGYYNEQFF
TGTGCCAGCAGCTTAGGTACTAGCGGGGGGTACTACAATGAGCAGTTCTTC
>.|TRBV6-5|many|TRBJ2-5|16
CASSYAAGPYQETQYF
TGTGCCAGCAGTTACGCGGCGGGCCCATACCAAGAGACCCAGTACTTC